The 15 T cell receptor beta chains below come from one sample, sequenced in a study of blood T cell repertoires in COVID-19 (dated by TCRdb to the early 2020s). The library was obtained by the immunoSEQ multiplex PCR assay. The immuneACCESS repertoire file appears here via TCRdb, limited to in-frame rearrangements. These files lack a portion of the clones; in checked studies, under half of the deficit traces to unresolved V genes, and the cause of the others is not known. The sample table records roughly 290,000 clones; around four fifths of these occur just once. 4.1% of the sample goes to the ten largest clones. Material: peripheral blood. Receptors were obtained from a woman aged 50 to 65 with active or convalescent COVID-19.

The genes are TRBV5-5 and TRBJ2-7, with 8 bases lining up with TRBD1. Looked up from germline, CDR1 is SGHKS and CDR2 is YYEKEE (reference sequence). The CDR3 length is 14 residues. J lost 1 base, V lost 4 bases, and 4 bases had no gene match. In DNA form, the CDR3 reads TGTGCCAGCAGCGATCACAGGGGGTCCTACGAGCAGTACTTC. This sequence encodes CASSDHRGSYEQYF.

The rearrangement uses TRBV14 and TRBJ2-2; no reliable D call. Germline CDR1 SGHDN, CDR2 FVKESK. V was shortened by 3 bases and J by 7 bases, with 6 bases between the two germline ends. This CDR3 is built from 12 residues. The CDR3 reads CASSHTGGELFF. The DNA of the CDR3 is TGTGCCAGCAGCCACACGGGCGGGGAGCTGTTTTTT.

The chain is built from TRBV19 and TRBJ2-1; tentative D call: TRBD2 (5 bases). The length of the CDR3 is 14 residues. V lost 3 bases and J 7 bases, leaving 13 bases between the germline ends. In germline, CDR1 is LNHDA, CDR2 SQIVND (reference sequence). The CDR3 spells CASSIRTSLNEQFF. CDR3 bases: TGTGCCAGTAGTATTCGGACTTCGCTTAATGAGCAGTTCTTC. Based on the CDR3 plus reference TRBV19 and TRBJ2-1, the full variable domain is DGGITQSPKYLFRKEGQNVTLSCEQNLNHDAMYWYRQDPGQGLRLIYYSQIVNDFQKGDIAEGYSVSREKKESFPLTVTSAQKNPTAFYLCASSIRTSLNEQFFGPGTRLTVL.

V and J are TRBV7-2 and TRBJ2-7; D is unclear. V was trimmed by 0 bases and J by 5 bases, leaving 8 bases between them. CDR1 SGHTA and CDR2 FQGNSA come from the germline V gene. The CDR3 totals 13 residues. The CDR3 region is CASSLARSNEQYF. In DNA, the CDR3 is TGTGCCAGCAGCTTAGCGCGGTCGAACGAGCAGTACTTC.

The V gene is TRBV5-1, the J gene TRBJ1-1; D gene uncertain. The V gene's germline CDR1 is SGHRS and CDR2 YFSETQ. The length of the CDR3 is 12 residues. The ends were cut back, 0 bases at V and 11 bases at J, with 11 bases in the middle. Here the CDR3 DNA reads TGCGCCAGCAGCTTGGTGGGAGTCCAGGCTTTCTTT. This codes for CASSLVGVQAFF.

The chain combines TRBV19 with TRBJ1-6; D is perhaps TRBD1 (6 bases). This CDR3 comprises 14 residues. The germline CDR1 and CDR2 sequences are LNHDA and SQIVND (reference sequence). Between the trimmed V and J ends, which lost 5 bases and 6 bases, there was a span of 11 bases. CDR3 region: CASSSRQVNSPLHF. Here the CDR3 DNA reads TGTGCCAGTAGTTCCAGACAGGTTAATTCACCCCTCCACTTT.

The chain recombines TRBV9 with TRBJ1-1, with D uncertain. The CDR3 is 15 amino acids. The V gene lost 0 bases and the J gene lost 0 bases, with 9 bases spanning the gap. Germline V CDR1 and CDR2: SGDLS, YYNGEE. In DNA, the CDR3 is TGTGCCAGCAGCGTAGACAACAGACTGAACACTGAAGCTTTCTTT. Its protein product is CASSVDNRLNTEAFF.

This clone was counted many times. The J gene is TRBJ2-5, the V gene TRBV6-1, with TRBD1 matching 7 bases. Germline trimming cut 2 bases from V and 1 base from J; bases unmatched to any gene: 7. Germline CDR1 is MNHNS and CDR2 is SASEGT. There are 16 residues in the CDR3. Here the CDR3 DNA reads TGTGCCAGCAGTGAATTGGCAGGGGGTCCCCAAGAGACCCAGTACTTC. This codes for CASSELAGGPQETQYF.

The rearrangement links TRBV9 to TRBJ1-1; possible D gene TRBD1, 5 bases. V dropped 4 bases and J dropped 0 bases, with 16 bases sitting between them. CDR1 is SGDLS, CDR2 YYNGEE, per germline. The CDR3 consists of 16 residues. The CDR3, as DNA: TGTGCCAGCAGCTCCCGGGGGGTGGGGATGAACACTGAAGCTTTCTTT. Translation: CASSSRGVGMNTEAFF.

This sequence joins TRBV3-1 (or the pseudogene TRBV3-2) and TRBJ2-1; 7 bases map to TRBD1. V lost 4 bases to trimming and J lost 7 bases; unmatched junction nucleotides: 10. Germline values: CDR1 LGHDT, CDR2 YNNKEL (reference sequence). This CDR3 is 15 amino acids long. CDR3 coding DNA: TGTGCCAGCAGCCCAATCGGGACAGCAAGGAATGAGCAGTTCTTC. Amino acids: CASSPIGTARNEQFF.

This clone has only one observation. CDR3 nucleotide sequence: TGTGCCAGTACGGAGGGGTATGAATATGGCTACACCTTC. It is translated as CASTEGYEYGYTF. The chain carries TRBV12-3 or TRBV12-4 and TRBJ1-2; TRBD1 might be the D (5 bases). This CDR3 has 13 amino acids. Trimming left V 9 bases short and J 5 bases short, with 16 bases between.

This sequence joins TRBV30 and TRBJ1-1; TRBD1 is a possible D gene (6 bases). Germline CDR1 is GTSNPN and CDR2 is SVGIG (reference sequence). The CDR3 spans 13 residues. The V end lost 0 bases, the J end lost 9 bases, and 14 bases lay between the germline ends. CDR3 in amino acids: CAWSVEQGLKAFF. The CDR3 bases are TGTGCCTGGAGTGTGGAGCAGGGGCTTAAAGCTTTCTTT.

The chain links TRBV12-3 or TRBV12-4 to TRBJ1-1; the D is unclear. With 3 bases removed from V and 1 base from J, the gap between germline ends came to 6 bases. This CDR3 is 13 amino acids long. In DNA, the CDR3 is TGTGCCAGCAGTTTTAAGCCGAACACTGAAGCTTTCTTT. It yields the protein CASSFKPNTEAFF.

Here the CDR3 reads CAWSVDTSNQPQHF. Here the CDR3 DNA reads TGTGCCTGGAGTGTTGACACTAGCAATCAGCCCCAGCATTTT. The gene calls are TRBV30 and TRBJ1-5; unclear D gene. CDR1 GTSNPN and CDR2 SVGIG come from the germline V gene (reference sequence). With 0 bases removed from V and 0 bases from J, the gap between germline ends came to 6 bases. This CDR3 is built from 14 residues.

The CDR3, as DNA: TGTGCCAGCAGTACTAGCGGGAGCTCCTACAATGAGCAGTTCTTC. It encodes CASSTSGSSYNEQFF. The V call is TRBV6-5, the J call TRBJ2-1; TRBD2 matches at 11 bases. Germline V CDR1 and CDR2: MNHEY, SVGAGI. Trimming cost V 5 bases and J 0 bases; bases outside gene matches: 0. The CDR3 totals 15 residues.